This T cell receptor beta chain comes out of a study of CD8+ T cells in alopecia areata. Germline CDR1 is MNHEY and CDR2 is SVGAGI. V lost 4 bases and J lost 7, with 11 bases in between. CDR3 size: 14 residues. For this clone: Its antigen is not known.

Using a FACSAria, the CD4+ and CD8+ T cells were sorted from the PBMCs. As the sequencing template, cDNA was produced by extracting RNA and reverse transcribing it. Assay used: immunoSEQ multiplex PCR; TCRdb lists only in-frame clones, some missing. The sample includes 90,000 to 130,000 clones, around 59% of them seen just once. Study results and caveats: Scalp samples also yield sequences from resident alphabeta T cells of normal skin. Clonality was higher in lesional than normal scalp, especially in alopecia totalis/universalis. TCR sharing across patients was less clear than in mice, possibly HLA-related.

The sequence was collected from a human donor in good health. Sequencing was performed on CD8+ T cells sorted from blood. The V gene is TRBV6-5, the J gene TRBJ1-6; D is perhaps TRBD1 (5 bases). The CDR3 spells CASSWQGYNSPLHF. The CDR3 DNA reads as TGTGCCAGCAGTTGGCAGGGATACAATTCACCCCTCCACTTT.